This T cell receptor (beta chain) was recovered during a study of blood T cell repertoires in COVID-19. TCRdb's table, derived via immunoSEQ multiplex PCR, lists solely in-frame clones and lacks some. Of roughly 200,000 clones in the sample, roughly 80% were seen once. Trimming removed 5 bases at V and 6 bases at J, with 22 bases between. CDR1 and CDR2 (germline): MDHEN, SYDVKM. This CDR3 is built from 17 residues. This chain connects TRBV28 to TRBJ1-4, with D perhaps matching TRBD1 (6 bases). Specimen: PBMCs or T cells enriched from blood (not recorded which). This clonotype was obtained from a man in his forties who had recovered from COVID-19. The DNA for the CDR3 is TGTGCCAGCAGTACAAAGCACAGGGTACGTCGCCATGAAAAACTGTTTTTT. Protein: CASSTKHRVRRHEKLFF. Together with reference TRBV28 and TRBJ1-4, the CDR3 gives the full variable domain: DVKVTQSSRYLVKRTGEKVFLECVQDMDHENMFWYRQDPGLGLRLIYFSYDVKMKEKGDIPEGYSVSREKKERFSLILESASTNQTSMYLCASSTKHRVRRHEKLFFGSGTQLSVL.